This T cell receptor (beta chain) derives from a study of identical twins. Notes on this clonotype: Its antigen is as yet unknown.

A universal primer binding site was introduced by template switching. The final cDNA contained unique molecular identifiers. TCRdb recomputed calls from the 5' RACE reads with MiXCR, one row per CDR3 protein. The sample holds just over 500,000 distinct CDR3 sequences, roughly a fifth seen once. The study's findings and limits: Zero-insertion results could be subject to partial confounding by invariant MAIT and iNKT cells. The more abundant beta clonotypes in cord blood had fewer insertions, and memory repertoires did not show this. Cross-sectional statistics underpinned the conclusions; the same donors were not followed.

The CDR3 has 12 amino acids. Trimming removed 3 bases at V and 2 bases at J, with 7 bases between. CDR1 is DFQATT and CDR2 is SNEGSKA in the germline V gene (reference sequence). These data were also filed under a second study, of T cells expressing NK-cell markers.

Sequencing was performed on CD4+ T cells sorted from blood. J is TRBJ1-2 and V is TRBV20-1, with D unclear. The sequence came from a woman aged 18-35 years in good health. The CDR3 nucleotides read TGCAGTGCTAGTGTCCAAAACTATGGCTACACCTTC. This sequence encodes CSASVQNYGYTF.